A selection of T cell receptor beta chains follows, all from one sample in a study of T cell clusters in autoimmune cytopenias. TCRdb re-called the multiplex PCR reads and gives one entry per CDR3 protein, without DNA. Listed are 4,500 or so distinct CDR3 sequences; around 21% falls within the top ten. Sequencing input: peripheral blood. All receptors come from a human donor with an autoimmune cytopenia or autoimmune hepatitis (not recorded which). The CDR3 runs from the conserved cysteine through the conserved F or W. Size values are once, few and many counts, or a class for expanded clones, and some rows have none.

V	size	J	CDR3
TRBV7-9	.	TRBJ2-7	CASSLMSSAIYEQYF
TRBV11-1	medium-sized	TRBJ2-7	CASRAGTGDEQYF
TRBV5-6	.	TRBJ2-1	CASTRWERNEQFF
TRBV24-1	.	TRBJ2-1	CATSDPGTLADNEQFF
TRBV10-3	.	TRBJ1-5	CAISESNLLRVEGNQPQHF
TRBV5-4	medium-sized	TRBJ2-3	CASSLISGNSQETQYF
TRBV12-3/TRBV12-4	medium-sized	TRBJ1-2	CASSRGTGMFTF
TRBV11-2	.	TRBJ2-5	CASSRGSPGETQYF
TRBV5-1	.	TRBJ2-7	CASRAGAGDEQYF
TRBV6-1	medium-sized	TRBJ1-3	CASSEYEVGRAGNTIYF
TRBV6-2/TRBV6-3	medium-sized	TRBJ2-7	CASSYSVMTYEQYF
TRBV6-5	medium-sized	TRBJ2-1	CAAGTDYNEQFF
TRBV20-1	.	TRBJ1-4	CSASQGREKLFF
TRBV19	medium-sized	TRBJ2-7	CASSIGATSPAYEQYF
TRBV25-1	.	TRBJ1-2	CASSIGGDGYTF
TRBV29-1	medium-sized	TRBJ2-1	CSVASGGISYNEQFF
TRBV30	medium-sized	TRBJ2-1	CAWTSGDYNEQFF
TRBV7-6	medium-sized	TRBJ2-7	CASSLAGTYEQYF
TRBV19	medium-sized	TRBJ1-6	CASSGTGTGASSYNSPLHF
TRBV6-5	medium-sized	TRBJ2-3	CASSLLAPPDTQYF
TRBV20-1	.	TRBJ2-5	CSATVAGETQYF
TRBV10-3	.	TRBJ2-5	CAISQKNRGGETQYF
TRBV20-1	.	TRBJ1-3	CSARGLQGNSGNTIYF
TRBV6-5	.	TRBJ2-3	CASSKTSGLDTQYF
TRBV27	medium-sized	TRBJ2-1	CASGRWDEQFF
TRBV20-1	.	TRBJ2-1	CSAKRGGSYNEQFF
TRBV6-2/TRBV6-3	.	TRBJ1-3	CASSRGDSGNTIYF
TRBV5-5	medium-sized	TRBJ2-1	CASSSALVGQAYNEQFF
TRBV7-2	.	TRBJ1-1	CASSYALNTEAFF
TRBV20-1	.	TRBJ1-2	CSAKPNDGYTF
TRBV6-2/TRBV6-3	.	TRBJ2-7	CASSSIAGNYEQYF
TRBV19	medium-sized	TRBJ2-1	CASTRQGVRNEQFF
TRBV28	.	TRBJ1-2	CASSLVGQGNGYTF
TRBV12-3/TRBV12-4	medium-sized	TRBJ2-2	CASSSGVNTGELFF
TRBV13	medium-sized	TRBJ2-5	CASSPRKQETQYF
TRBV7-9	medium-sized	TRBJ2-3	CASSPRAQGTDTQYF
TRBV27	.	TRBJ1-5	CASSLNRAQPQHF
TRBV19	medium-sized	TRBJ1-6	CASSTNRGSNSPLHF
TRBV5-5	.	TRBJ1-1	CASSAQAGNMNTEAFF
TRBV7-2	.	TRBJ2-5	CASSLGPTRSGQETQYF
TRBV11-2	.	TRBJ1-4	CASSSLLGRGQEKLFF
TRBV19	medium-sized	TRBJ1-5	CASSIGVLLVSNQPQHF
TRBV18	medium-sized	TRBJ1-4	CASSLRGVSTNEKLFF
TRBV20-1	.	TRBJ2-1	CSAPVSGRSNEQFF
TRBV6-1	.	TRBJ1-4	CASSDWTVQNEKLFF
TRBV6-5	medium-sized	TRBJ1-6	CASSYRTGISPLHF
TRBV20-1	.	TRBJ1-1	CSAREVTEAFF
TRBV4-3	medium-sized	TRBJ2-6	CASSQAGGSGANVLTF
TRBV27	medium-sized	TRBJ1-2	CASSLEGKGPYGYTF
TRBV11-1	.	TRBJ2-1	CASTGGSTGYNEQFF
TRBV30	.	TRBJ1-6	CAWSSYRDSPYNSPLHF
TRBV6-1	medium-sized	TRBJ1-2	CASSEDGGNYGYTF
TRBV6-6	medium-sized	TRBJ2-5	CASIPRGQETQYF